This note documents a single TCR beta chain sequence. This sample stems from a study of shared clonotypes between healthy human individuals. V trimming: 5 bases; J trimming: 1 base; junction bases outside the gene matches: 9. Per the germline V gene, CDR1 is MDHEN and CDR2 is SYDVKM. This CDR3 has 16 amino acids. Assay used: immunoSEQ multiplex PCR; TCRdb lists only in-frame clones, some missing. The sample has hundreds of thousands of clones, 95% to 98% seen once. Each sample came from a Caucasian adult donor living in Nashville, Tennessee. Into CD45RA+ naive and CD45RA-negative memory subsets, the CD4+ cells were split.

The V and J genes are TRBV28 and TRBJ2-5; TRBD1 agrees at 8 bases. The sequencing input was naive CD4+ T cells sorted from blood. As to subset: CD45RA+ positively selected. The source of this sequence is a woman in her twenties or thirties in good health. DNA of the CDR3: TGTGCCAGCAGTCCCGGGACAGGAGGAGCCCAAGAGACCCAGTACTTC. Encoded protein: CASSPGTGGAQETQYF.